This T cell receptor (beta chain) was sequenced during a study of CD8 T cells in Susac syndrome. Study at large: Patients with Susac syndrome were, at the time of blood collection, therapy-naive, maintained on corticosteroids, or maintained on intravenous immunoglobulin alone. Study-level results: The total CD8+ repertoires yielded 15 to 20 Susac-specific public clones and the CD8+ TEMRA repertoires yielded 5 or 6.

The CD8+ and CD4+ T cells were isolated magnetically using a negative isolation approach, whereas the TEMRA cells were enriched by FACS. As regards this clonotype: The antigen remains undetermined.

With random hexamers, roughly 0.45 to 1 ug RNA was reverse transcribed. A multiplex approach, immunoSEQ multiplex PCR, amplified TCR beta CDR3 across 54 Vbeta and 13 Jbeta. TCRdb used MiXCR to reprocess the immunoSEQ multiplex PCR reads, holding one entry per CDR3 protein. The sample carries around 80,000 distinct CDR3 sequences, about 95% recorded once. The germline V gene encodes CDR1 SGHTA and CDR2 FQGNSA. The CDR3 covers 15 residues. Trimming took off 2 bases at V and 4 bases at J, with 12 bases between the two ends. Sequenced input: CD8+ T cells from PBMCs. This chain connects TRBV7-2 to TRBJ1-5, with TRBD1 as a possible D gene (5 bases). This sequence originates from a human donor with Susac syndrome. The CDR3 sequence: CASSLIPGTNQPQHF. The CDR3 DNA reads as TGTGCCAGCAGCTTAATTCCAGGGACTAATCAGCCCCAGCATTTT. Full variable domain (outside the CDR3, taken from reference TRBV7-2 and TRBJ1-5): GAGVSQSPSNKVTEKGKDVELRCDPISGHTALYWYRQSLGQGLEFLIYFQGNSAPDKSGLPSDRFSAERTGGSVSTLTIQRTQQEDSAVYLCASSLIPGTNQPQHFGDGTRLSIL.